These T cell receptor beta chains were read from a single sample in a study of blood T cell repertoires in COVID-19. Some clones are missing from TCRdb's copy, which holds only in-frame ones; the method was immunoSEQ multiplex PCR. Altogether a few hundred thousand clones are present, over 75% being singletons, with the ten largest covering roughly 1%. The sequenced sample was PBMCs or T cells enriched from blood (not recorded which). The receptors here all came from a man younger than 35 who had recovered from COVID-19. Both conserved end residues are part of each CDR3. D genes are given only for firm matches. Size values are once, few and many counts, or a class for expanded clones, and some rows have none.

>TRBV10-3|NA|NA|TRBJ1-1
TGTGCCATCAGTGAGTCGAAGAACATCATCTTT
CAISESKNIIF
>TRBV5-6|NA|NA|TRBJ2-7
TGTGCCAGCAACGAAGCTACCTACGAGCAGTACTTC
CASNEATYEQYF
>TRBV5-4|NA|NA|TRBJ1-1
TGTGCCAGCAGCGGGGGCCCAGGGGCTCTCCATGAAGCTTTCTTT
CASSGGPGALHEAFF
>TRBV7-3|NA|NA|TRBJ2-1
TGTGCCAGCAGCCCACCCGGGACTGTCAATGAGCAGTTCTTC
CASSPPGTVNEQFF
>TRBV28|TRBD2|NA|TRBJ2-5
TGTGCCAGCAGTACCAAGTATAGCGGGAGGGCAACAGAGACCCAGTACTTC
CASSTKYSGRATETQYF
>TRBV19|TRBD1|NA|TRBJ2-7
TGTGCCAGTACCATAGCCACAGGGGGCGCTTACGAGCAGTACTTC
CASTIATGGAYEQYF
>TRBV3-1/TRBV3-2|TRBD1|once|TRBJ1-1
TGTGCCAGCAGCCAAGTCGCTACAGGGGGAATTCGGACCACTGAAGCTTTCTTT
CASSQVATGGIRTTEAFF
>TRBV29-1|TRBD1|NA|TRBJ2-1
TGCAGCGCCACGGGACAGGGTAAGCGTGAGCAGTTCTTC
CSATGQGKREQFF
>TRBV4-1|NA|NA|TRBJ1-1
TGCGCCAGCAGCCAACCCCGGACATCTGAAGCTTTCTTT
CASSQPRTSEAFF
>TRBV5-1|NA|NA|TRBJ1-3
TGCGCCAGCAGCACAAACAACGGAGCGTCTGGAAACACCATATATTTT
CASSTNNGASGNTIYF
>TRBV7-3|TRBD2|NA|TRBJ2-1
TGTGCCAGCAGCTCGGGGGGAAGGAATGAGCAGTTCTTC
CASSSGGRNEQFF
>TRBV28|TRBD1|NA|TRBJ1-2
TGTGCCAGCAGTGAGACAGGGGGCACTGTGGGGTACACCTTC
CASSETGGTVGYTF
>TRBV20-1|NA|NA|TRBJ2-7
TGCAGTGCCCAGCGGACAGTCGAGCAGTACTTC
CSAQRTVEQYF
>TRBV18|NA|few|TRBJ1-5
TGTGCCAGCTCACCTACCGAGGAGAATCAGCCCCAGCATTTT
CASSPTEENQPQHF
>TRBV3-1/TRBV3-2|NA|once|TRBJ2-3
TGTGCCAGCAGCCAAGAAGGGGGCACAGATACGCAGTATTTT
CASSQEGGTDTQYF
>TRBV24-1|NA|NA|TRBJ2-1
TGTGCCACCAGTGACACGACAGCAACATTAAACAATGAGCAGTTCTTC
CATSDTTATLNNEQFF
>TRBV14|NA|NA|TRBJ1-2
TGTGCCAGCAGCCAGGGGGCCTACTATGGCTACACCTTC
CASSQGAYYGYTF
>TRBV4-3|NA|NA|TRBJ2-7
TGCGCCAGCAGCCAAGTGGGGAGTACCTACGAGCAGTACTTC
CASSQVGSTYEQYF
>TRBV27|NA|NA|TRBJ1-1
TGTGCCAGCAGTAATCGTCGGAACACTGAAGCTTTCTTT
CASSNRRNTEAFF
>TRBV14|TRBD1|once|TRBJ1-2
TGTGCCAGCAGCCAACAGGGGGCGACTGGCTACACCTTC
CASSQQGATGYTF
>TRBV7-2|NA|NA|TRBJ2-7
TGTGCCAGCAGCTTAGCGAGCGCCTACGAGCAGTACTTC
CASSLASAYEQYF
>TRBV10-3|NA|NA|TRBJ1-2
TGTGCCATCCCGCCGGGCGGGGGGCGTTATTGGGGGGGCTATGGCTACACCTTC
CAIPPGGGRYWGGYGYTF
>TRBV30|NA|NA|TRBJ1-3
TGTGCCTGGAGTACAGGGCTCTCTGGAAACACCATATATTTT
CAWSTGLSGNTIYF
>TRBV24-1|NA|NA|TRBJ1-2
TGTGCCACCAGTGATTCGACGCAGGGGATCTATGGCTACACCTTC
CATSDSTQGIYGYTF
>TRBV4-2|TRBD2|NA|TRBJ2-7
TGTGCCAGCAGCCAAGAGGGGCTGACTAGCGGGACCTACGAGCAGTACTTC
CASSQEGLTSGTYEQYF
>TRBV18|NA|NA|TRBJ1-5
TGTGCCAGCTCACCAACGGAAGGGGGTCAGCCCCAGCATTTT
CASSPTEGGQPQHF
>TRBV15|TRBD1|NA|TRBJ2-5
TGTGCCACCAGCAGAGATCGGGACAGGTCCCAAGAGACCCAGTACTTC
CATSRDRDRSQETQYF
>TRBV9|TRBD1|NA|TRBJ1-6
TGTGCCAGCAGCGTAGAACCAGGGGGTCCGTCTTCACCCCTCCACTTT
CASSVEPGGPSSPLHF
>TRBV11-1|NA|NA|TRBJ2-1
TGTGCCAGCAGCCTAGTAGGGGTAGAGCAGTTCTTC
CASSLVGVEQFF